These 28 T cell receptor beta chains were sequenced from one sample in a study of cytomegalovirus exposure and HLA in healthy donors. The PCR ran on 60 Vbeta and 13 Jbeta primers. Profiling relied on immunoSEQ multiplex PCR, and the TCRdb table lists in-frame clones only, not all of them. The sample yields around 120,000 clones, approximately 69% seen once. The sample was PBMCs. These TCRs come from a woman aged 50 to 60 in good health and CMV-seropositive.

This clone was detected only once. The chain links TRBV2 to TRBJ1-5; no definite D call. From germline, CDR1 is SNHLY and CDR2 FYNNEI. This CDR3 is built from 14 residues. V was trimmed by 6 bases and J by 0 bases, leaving 9 bases between them. DNA for the CDR3: TGTGCCAGCAGCTTTCAGTATAGCAATCAGCCCCAGCATTTT. Its translation: CASSFQYSNQPQHF. Together with reference TRBV2 and TRBJ1-5, the CDR3 gives the full variable domain: EPEVTQTPSHQVTQMGQEVILRCVPISNHLYFYWYRQILGQKVEFLVSFYNNEISEKSEIFDDQFSVERPDGSNFTLKIRSTKLEDSAMYFCASSFQYSNQPQHFGDGTRLSIL.

The chain has TRBV7-9 and TRBJ1-2; 8 positions match TRBD1. The CDR3 sequence is 15 residues long. CDR1 is SEHNR and CDR2 is FQNEAQ in the germline V gene (reference sequence). The J segment lost 6 bases and the V segment lost 5 bases, leaving 11 bases of the junction unmatched. CDR3 sequence (DNA): TGTGCCAGCAGCCCCCCCGACAGGGGCCCTCATGGCTACACCTTC. Its protein is CASSPPDRGPHGYTF. Together with reference TRBV7-9 and TRBJ1-2, the CDR3 gives the full variable domain: DTGVSQNPRHKITKRGQNVTFRCDPISEHNRLYWYRQTLGQGPEFLTYFQNEAQLEKSRLLSDRFSAERPKGSFSTLEIQRTEQGDSAMYLCASSPPDRGPHGYTFGSGTRLTVV.

This chain links TRBV7-2 with TRBJ2-5, with 8 bases lining up with TRBD1. This CDR3 is built from 15 residues. The V and J ends lost 1 base and 1 base, in that order; junction bases with no gene match: 2. Germline V gives CDR1 SGHTA, CDR2 FQGNSA. This CDR3 is CASSLGTGSQETQYF. The DNA of the CDR3 is TGTGCCAGCAGCTTAGGGACAGGGTCCCAAGAGACCCAGTACTTC.

The V call is TRBV4-3, the J call TRBJ1-1; the match to TRBD1 covers 10 bases. Per the germline V gene, CDR1 is LGHNA and CDR2 is YSLEER. The CDR3 contains 15 residues. Trimming took 1 base from V and 8 from J; bases not matched to a gene: 7. CDR3 nucleotides: TGCGCCAGCAGCCAAGTGACAGGGGGCGGTTTCGAAGCTTTCTTT. It translates to CASSQVTGGGFEAFF.

The CDR3 DNA reads TGTGCCTGGAGCCCTTTTACTAGCGGGAGGGAATACAATGAGCAGTTCTTC. Amino acid sequence: CAWSPFTSGREYNEQFF. The rearrangement uses TRBV30 and TRBJ2-1, with 13 nucleotides matching TRBD2. V lost 3 bases to trimming and J lost 4 bases; unmatched junction nucleotides: 9. Germline V gene sequence: CDR1 GTSNPN, CDR2 SVGIG (reference sequence). The CDR3 length is 17 residues. Looking up the rest from reference TRBV30 and TRBJ2-1 gives the full variable domain: SQTIHQWPATLVQPVGSPLSLECTVEGTSNPNLYWYRQAAGRGLQLLFYSVGIGQISSEVPQNLSASRPQDRQFILSSKKLLLSDSGFYLCAWSPFTSGREYNEQFFGPGTRLTVL.

The chain recombines TRBV4-1 with TRBJ1-4; D is unresolved. The germline V and J ends were trimmed by 6 bases and 3 bases, with 14 bases remaining between them. CDR1 and CDR2 (germline): MGHRA, YSYEKL. The CDR3 extends over 15 amino acids. The CDR3 spells CASSPFGGANEKLFF. Written as DNA, the CDR3 is TGCGCCAGCAGTCCTTTCGGAGGCGCTAATGAAAAACTGTTTTTT.

The gene calls are TRBV14 and TRBJ1-4, with 7 bases matching TRBD1. Germline CDR1 reads SGHDN; CDR2 reads FVKESK. This CDR3 has 19 residues. The ends lost 4 bases at V and 0 bases at J; junction bases unmatched: 14. DNA of the CDR3: TGTGCCAGCAGCCCCCAAATGACAGGGAAAAGAGCAACTAATGAAAAACTGTTTTTT. It yields the protein CASSPQMTGKRATNEKLFF.

This clone was counted a few times. The chain employs TRBV4-3 and TRBJ2-1, with 8 bases identical to TRBD1. The CDR3 runs 18 residues. Trimming at V came to 0 bases and at J to 10 bases, leaving 17 bases not matched to a gene. Germline-derived CDR1 and CDR2 are LGHNA and YSLEER. CDR3 residues: CASSQEPAGTGLVGEQFF. The DNA for the CDR3 is TGCGCCAGCAGCCAAGAGCCCGCCGGGACAGGTTTGGTTGGAGAGCAGTTCTTC.

The genes are TRBV18 and TRBJ2-6; perhaps TRBD1 as D (6 bases). Germline values: CDR1 KGHSH, CDR2 LQKENI. Trimming pared 3 bases from V and 0 bases from J, leaving 9 bases between. This CDR3 is built from 16 residues. The CDR3 nucleotides read TGTGCCAGCTCACCGGGACACAGCTCTGGGGCCAACGTCCTGACTTTC. This gives the protein CASSPGHSSGANVLTF.

J is TRBJ1-5 and V is TRBV9; D perhaps matches TRBD1 (5 bases). Germline lookup yields CDR1 SGDLS and CDR2 YYNGEE. V was trimmed by 5 bases and J by 2 bases, leaving 11 bases between them. CDR3 size: 14 residues. The CDR3 sequence: CASRVPGCNQPQHF. In DNA, the CDR3 is TGTGCCAGCAGGGTACCAGGGTGCAATCAGCCCCAGCATTTT.

The gene calls are TRBV14 and TRBJ2-1, with D maybe TRBD2 (7 bases). The CDR3 runs 14 residues. Trimming left V 4 bases short and J 7 bases short, with 14 bases between. Per germline, CDR1 SGHDN and CDR2 FVKESK. The CDR3: CASSPLGGRNEQFF. The CDR3 region has the DNA TGTGCCAGCAGCCCTTTGGGGGGGCGTAATGAGCAGTTCTTC.

The CDR3 region has the DNA TGTGCCAGCAGAGGGGGAGCAGGCTATAGCAATCAGCCCCAGCATTTT. Its translation is CASRGGAGYSNQPQHF. The chain couples TRBV2 to TRBJ1-5, with D possibly being TRBD1 (6 bases). The CDR3 consists of 16 residues. V was clipped by 6 bases and J by 0 bases, with 15 bases between them. Germline CDR1 reads SNHLY; CDR2 reads FYNNEI.

V and J are TRBV21-1 and TRBJ2-2; TRBD2 reflects the table's D call only, with no check against the DNA. TRBV21-1 is classified as a pseudogene. The CDR3 spans 16 residues. CDR3 nucleotide sequence: TGTGCCAGCAGCAAAGCGAGAAAGAAGAACACCGGGGAGCTGTTTTTT. The encoded protein is CASSKARKKNTGELFF.

A word on this clone: Other DNA sequences in the sample encode the same CDR3. The chain links TRBV6-6 to TRBJ1-5, with 8 bases lining up with TRBD1. CDR3 length: 15 residues. Germline CDR1 reads MNHNY; CDR2 reads SVGAGI (reference sequence). Trimming cost V 10 bases and J 0 bases; bases outside gene matches: 8. Here the CDR3 DNA reads TGTGCCACCGAACCAGGACAGGGTAGCAATCAGCCCCAGCATTTT. Protein sequence: CATEPGQGSNQPQHF.

The CDR3 region is CASSPRQGQGFQPQHF. The CDR3 DNA sequence: TGTGCCAGCTCACCAAGGCAAGGACAGGGGTTTCAGCCCCAGCATTTT. V gene TRBV18 combines with J gene TRBJ1-5; TRBD1 matches 9 bases. Per the germline V gene, CDR1 is KGHSH and CDR2 is LQKENI. The trim removed 2 bases at V and 6 bases at J, leaving 8 bases unmatched. The CDR3 runs to 16 residues.

A few counts support this clone. The chain employs TRBV12-5 and TRBJ1-2, with a tentative D call TRBD1 (5 bases). CDR1 is LGHNT and CDR2 is FRNRAP in the germline V gene. The CDR3 has 13 amino acids. V lost 6 bases, J lost 0 bases, and 8 bases lay in between. CDR3 DNA sequence: TGTGCTAGTGGCCCGACAGCTAACTATGGCTACACCTTC. This sequence encodes CASGPTANYGYTF.

This clone was seen a few times. The V gene is TRBV4-3, the J gene TRBJ2-1; 12 nucleotides line up with TRBD2. With V trimmed by 0 bases and J by 0 bases, 9 bases remained unmatched. This CDR3 region has 20 residues. CDR1 is LGHNA and CDR2 is YSLEER in the germline V gene. CDR3 DNA: TGCGCCAGCAGCCAAGATGCCCGGACTAGCGGGGCCAGCTCCTACAATGAGCAGTTCTTC. It specifies CASSQDARTSGASSYNEQFF.

The genes are TRBV19 and TRBJ1-5; no firm D call. Germline V lookup: CDR1 LNHDA, CDR2 SQIVND (reference sequence). CDR3 length: 12 amino acids. Trimming cost V 3 bases and J 7 bases, with 7 bases left between them. The CDR3 region is CASSIPVQPQHF. In nucleotides, the CDR3 is TGTGCCAGTAGTATTCCCGTACAGCCCCAGCATTTT. Looking up the rest from reference TRBV19 and TRBJ1-5 gives the full variable domain: DGGITQSPKYLFRKEGQNVTLSCEQNLNHDAMYWYRQDPGQGLRLIYYSQIVNDFQKGDIAEGYSVSREKKESFPLTVTSAQKNPTAFYLCASSIPVQPQHFGDGTRLSIL.

With regard to this clone: Other DNA variants within this sample encode the same CDR3. This chain joins TRBV28 and TRBJ2-1; D is undetermined. This CDR3 spans 11 amino acids. Trimming pared 5 bases from V and 5 bases from J, leaving 4 bases between. The germline gives CDR1 MDHEN, CDR2 SYDVKM. The CDR3 region has the DNA TGTGCCAGCAGTCTAAACAATGAGCAGTTCTTC. Protein sequence: CASSLNNEQFF.

V is TRBV4-3 and J is TRBJ1-1; possibly TRBD1 for D (6 bases). This CDR3 spans 15 amino acids. V dropped 1 base and J dropped 0 bases, with 9 bases sitting between them. Germline V gene sequence: CDR1 LGHNA, CDR2 YSLEER. Here the CDR3 DNA reads TGCGCCAGCAGCCAAGGGGGACAAATGAACACTGAAGCTTTCTTT. Translated, it gives CASSQGGQMNTEAFF.

The chain couples TRBV30 to TRBJ1-2; 9 bases agree with TRBD1. Germline V gene sequence: CDR1 GTSNPN, CDR2 SVGIG (reference sequence). V trimming: 3 bases; J trimming: 4 bases; junction bases outside the gene matches: 6. The CDR3 covers 14 residues. CDR3 in DNA: TGTGCCTGGAGATCCGGGACAGGGACCTATGGCTACACCTTC. It yields the protein CAWRSGTGTYGYTF.

V is TRBV6-1 and J is TRBJ2-3; 8 positions agree with TRBD1. Germline V gives CDR1 MNHNS, CDR2 SASEGT. The CDR3 contains 14 residues. V shed 8 bases, J shed 2 bases, and the junction held 6 bases outside the gene matches. Here the CDR3 DNA reads TGTGCCAGCGAGGAGGGACAGGTCACAGATACGCAGTATTTT. Protein sequence: CASEEGQVTDTQYF.

This rearrangement joins TRBV4-1 to TRBJ2-5; 9 positions agree with TRBD2. The CDR3 sequence is 17 residues long. Per the germline V gene, CDR1 is MGHRA and CDR2 is YSYEKL. Trimming cost V 0 bases and J 2 bases; bases outside gene matches: 7. This CDR3 reads CASSQDYGTSRQETQYF. The CDR3 nucleotides read TGCGCCAGCAGCCAAGATTATGGGACTAGCAGGCAAGAGACCCAGTACTTC.

This chain uses TRBV2 with TRBJ1-6; D gene uncertain. Germline values: CDR1 SNHLY, CDR2 FYNNEI. V gave up 10 bases and J gave up 8 bases, with 24 bases separating them. CDR3 size: 16 residues. The CDR3: CATTRGTISSDSPLHF. The CDR3 DNA sequence: TGTGCCACCACCCGAGGCACAATCTCCTCTGATTCACCCCTCCACTTT. The full variable domain, with the rest looked up from reference TRBV2 and TRBJ1-6, is EPEVTQTPSHQVTQMGQEVILRCVPISNHLYFYWYRQILGQKVEFLVSFYNNEISEKSEIFDDQFSVERPDGSNFTLKIRSTKLEDSAMYFCATTRGTISSDSPLHFGNGTRLTVT.

The chain has TRBV19 and TRBJ1-4; no clear D. Germline CDR1 is LNHDA and CDR2 is SQIVND (reference sequence). The CDR3 length is 16 residues. Trimming pared 2 bases from V and 3 bases from J, leaving 13 bases between. CDR3 in DNA: TGTGCCAGTAGTATATGGTACGGTGATCCTAATGAAAAACTGTTTTTT. Protein product: CASSIWYGDPNEKLFF.

The rearrangement links TRBV30 to TRBJ2-1; a weak D match, TRBD2 (6 bases). Germline CDR1 reads GTSNPN; CDR2 reads SVGIG (reference sequence). This CDR3 comprises 14 residues. V was pared by 0 bases and J by 8 bases, with 14 bases between. The CDR3 DNA sequence: TGTGCCTGGAGTGTGTCCGGGAGAGGCGATGAGCAGTTCTTC. Translation: CAWSVSGRGDEQFF.

The rearrangement joins TRBV11-2 to TRBJ1-2; no definite D call. Germline CDR1 is SGHAT and CDR2 is FQNNGV. V dropped 5 bases and J dropped 2 bases, with 9 bases sitting between them. This CDR3 contains 13 residues. The CDR3 sequence is CASSPQANYGYTF. CDR3 nucleotides: TGTGCCAGCAGCCCACAAGCGAACTATGGCTACACCTTC.

V usage is TRBV11-2 and J usage is TRBJ1-2; possible D gene TRBD1, 6 bases. V lost 4 bases and J 5 bases, leaving 11 bases between the germline ends. CDR1 is SGHAT and CDR2 is FQNNGV in the germline V gene. The CDR3 totals 13 residues. The chain's CDR3 is CASSSNRAYGYTF. In DNA, the CDR3 is TGTGCCAGCAGCTCGAACAGGGCTTATGGCTACACCTTC.